The present entry profiles one T cell receptor beta chain with its context. What it recognizes is unknown. Preparing the TCRbeta library involved the use of unique molecular identifiers. MiXCR was run by TCRdb on the PCR reads, yielding one entry per CDR3 protein. In the table there are fewer than 550,000 distinct CDR3 sequences, roughly an eighth of which are singletons. This entry is derived from a study of T-cell reconstitution after alpha-beta-depleted transplantation in children. V lost 4 bases to trimming and J lost 6 bases; unmatched junction nucleotides: 5. This CDR3 spans 13 amino acids. The V gene's germline CDR1 is SGHRS and CDR2 YFSETQ. Findings of the study overall: Alpha-beta T cells about two months after transplant reportedly derived from several hundred expanded graft clones.

This receptor was taken from a female patient between 2 and 15 years old who had a stem cell transplant for aplastic anemia, so the T cells may come from the graft donor. The rearrangement links TRBV5-1 to TRBJ1-2; 8 bases line up with TRBD1. The source was PBMCs, mostly from graft donor cells, collected 180 days after TCRalphabeta/CD19-depleted stem cell transplant. This CDR3 reads CASSLGQAHGYTF. CDR3 sequence (DNA): TGCGCCAGCAGCCTGGGACAGGCCCATGGCTACACCTTC.